A single sample is the source of the 12 T cell receptor beta chains below, sequenced in a study of shared clonotypes between healthy human individuals (TCRdb year 2020). The protocol used for the library was the immunoSEQ multiplex PCR assay. The clones in this table, taken by TCRdb from immuneACCESS, are in-frame only. Not every clone is retained; where verified, under half of the shortfall comes from an unresolved V gene, and the cause of the rest is unknown. The sample table shows roughly 1,500,000 clones, and approximately 98.5% are seen once. About 0.4% of the sample is taken by the ten largest. The source material was naive CD4+ T cells sorted from blood. In light of the paper, this sample's cell subset or site label describes: CD45RA+ positively selected. These receptors all come from a man younger than 40 in good health.

The rearrangement links TRBV4-3 to TRBJ1-2; D not resolved. This CDR3 is built from 15 residues. V lost 0 bases to trimming and J lost 5 bases, with 13 bases between them. Per the germline V gene, CDR1 is LGHNA and CDR2 is YSLEER. The CDR3 bases are TGCGCCAGCAGCCAAGATCGGAACTTTGATTATGGCTACACCTTC. Amino acid sequence: CASSQDRNFDYGYTF.

The chain carries TRBV10-3 and TRBJ2-5; 8 bases are shared with TRBD1. V was clipped by 10 bases and J by 4 bases; unmatched bases: 2. The CDR3 totals 11 residues. Germline V gene lookup returns CDR1 ENHRY and CDR2 SYGVKD. CDR3 in DNA: TGTGCCAACGACAGGGGAGAGACCCAGTACTTC. Protein sequence: CANDRGETQYF.

The genes are TRBV11-2 and TRBJ2-2, with D unclear. Germline V gene sequence: CDR1 SGHAT, CDR2 FQNNGV. V was cut by 1 base and J by 1 base, with 7 bases left in between. The CDR3 covers 15 residues. The CDR3 here is CASSLGARNTGELFF. The CDR3, as DNA: TGTGCCAGCAGCTTAGGGGCAAGGAACACCGGGGAGCTGTTTTTT.

The chain is built from TRBV15 and TRBJ2-1, with a tentative D call TRBD2 (5 bases). Germline CDR1 reads LNHNV; CDR2 reads YYDKDF (reference sequence). V was clipped by 0 bases and J by 5 bases, with 17 bases between them. The CDR3 length is 17 residues. CDR3 DNA: TGTGCCACCAGCAGAGATCAATACGGAGGAACCGACAATGAGCAGTTCTTC. Its translation is CATSRDQYGGTDNEQFF.

The DNA for the CDR3 is TGTGCCAGCTCACCCCGTACAGTTACCACCGGGGAGCTGTTTTTT. Translation gives CASSPRTVTTGELFF. The chain recombines TRBV18 with TRBJ2-2; D gene uncertain. The CDR3 extends over 15 amino acids. Trimming stripped 3 bases from V and 4 bases from J, with 12 bases between. CDR1 and CDR2 from the germline V gene are KGHSH and LQKENI. The full variable domain, with the rest looked up from reference TRBV18 and TRBJ2-2, is NAGVMQNPRHLVRRRGQEARLRCSPMKGHSHVYWYRQLPEEGLKFMVYLQKENIIDESGMPKERFSAEFPKEGPSILRIQQVVRGDSAAYFCASSPRTVTTGELFFGEGSRLTVL.

To note about this clone: Other DNA sequences in this specimen translate into the identical CDR3. The V and J genes are TRBV5-1 and TRBJ2-1; 8 nucleotides agree with TRBD1. V gave up 4 bases and J gave up 4 bases; unmatched junction bases: 4. The length of the CDR3 is 14 residues. Per germline, CDR1 SGHRS and CDR2 YFSETQ. This chain's CDR3 is CASSAGQAYNEQFF. The CDR3 coding sequence is TGCGCCAGCAGCGCGGGACAGGCTTACAATGAGCAGTTCTTC.

The CDR3, as DNA: TGTGCCAGCAGCTCAGGGTTTCGTACTGAAGCTTTCTTT. Protein: CASSSGFRTEAFF. This chain uses TRBV27 with TRBJ1-1, with D maybe TRBD1 (5 bases). This CDR3 contains 13 residues. Deletions cut 6 bases from V and 5 bases from J, with 13 bases between. Germline V gene lookup returns CDR1 MNHEY and CDR2 SMNVEV (reference sequence).

V usage is TRBV28 and J usage is TRBJ2-7; D is unresolved. Trimming shortened V by 6 bases and J by 7 bases, and 13 bases separated the two germline ends. Germline V lookup: CDR1 MDHEN, CDR2 SYDVKM. The CDR3 runs 12 residues. The CDR3: CASSLRPKEQYF. In DNA, the CDR3 is TGTGCCAGCAGCCTCCGTCCGAAGGAGCAGTACTTC.

V and J are TRBV15 and TRBJ2-2, with 8 bases that match TRBD2. CDR3 size: 17 residues. Germline V lookup: CDR1 LNHNV, CDR2 YYDKDF (reference sequence). The J segment lost 4 bases and the V segment lost 8 bases, leaving 15 bases of the junction unmatched. The CDR3 bases are TGTGCCACCGAAACTAGCGGAGGTCGACGCGGCACCGGGGAGCTGTTTTTT. Its protein is CATETSGGRRGTGELFF.

This clone was counted a single time. This chain uses TRBV28 with TRBJ2-1, with a tentative D call TRBD1 (5 bases). CDR1 is MDHEN and CDR2 is SYDVKM in the germline V gene. This CDR3 region has 14 residues. Trimming removed 7 bases at V and 8 bases at J, with 18 bases between. CDR3 DNA sequence: TGTGCCAGCACCAGGATTCCAGGGTTCTATGAGCAGTTCTTC. Translating it yields CASTRIPGFYEQFF.

The chain is built from TRBV18 and TRBJ1-1; possible D gene TRBD1, 6 bases. The V gene's germline CDR1 is KGHSH and CDR2 LQKENI. The CDR3 consists of 15 residues. Trimming took 3 bases from V and 0 from J, leaving 11 bases between them. The chain's CDR3 is CASSPRTAMNTEAFF. DNA for the CDR3: TGTGCCAGCTCACCTAGGACAGCTATGAACACTGAAGCTTTCTTT. Filled out from reference TRBV18 and TRBJ1-1, the complete variable domain reads NAGVMQNPRHLVRRRGQEARLRCSPMKGHSHVYWYRQLPEEGLKFMVYLQKENIIDESGMPKERFSAEFPKEGPSILRIQQVVRGDSAAYFCASSPRTAMNTEAFFGQGTRLTVV.

The chain uses TRBV18 and TRBJ1-1; D ambiguous. Germline V lookup: CDR1 KGHSH, CDR2 LQKENI. The CDR3 totals 13 residues. V was shortened by 5 bases and J by 0 bases, with 7 bases between the two germline ends. The CDR3 DNA sequence: TGTGCCAGCTCATCCTTGGTGAACACTGAAGCTTTCTTT. Amino acids: CASSSLVNTEAFF.